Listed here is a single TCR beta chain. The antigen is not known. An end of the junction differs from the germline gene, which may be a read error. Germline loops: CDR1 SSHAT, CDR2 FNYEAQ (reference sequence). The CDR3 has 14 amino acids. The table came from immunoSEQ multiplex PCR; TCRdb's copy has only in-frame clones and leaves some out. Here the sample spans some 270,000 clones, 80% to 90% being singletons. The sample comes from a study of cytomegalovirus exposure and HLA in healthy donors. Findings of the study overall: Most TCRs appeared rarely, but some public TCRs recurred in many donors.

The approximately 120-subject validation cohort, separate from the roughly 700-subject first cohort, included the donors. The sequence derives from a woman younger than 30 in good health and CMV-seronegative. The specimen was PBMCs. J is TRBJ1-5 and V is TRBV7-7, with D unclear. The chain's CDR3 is CASSLTSFGQPQHF. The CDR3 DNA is TGTGCTAGCAGCTTAACCTCTTTCGGTCAGCCCCAGCATTTT.